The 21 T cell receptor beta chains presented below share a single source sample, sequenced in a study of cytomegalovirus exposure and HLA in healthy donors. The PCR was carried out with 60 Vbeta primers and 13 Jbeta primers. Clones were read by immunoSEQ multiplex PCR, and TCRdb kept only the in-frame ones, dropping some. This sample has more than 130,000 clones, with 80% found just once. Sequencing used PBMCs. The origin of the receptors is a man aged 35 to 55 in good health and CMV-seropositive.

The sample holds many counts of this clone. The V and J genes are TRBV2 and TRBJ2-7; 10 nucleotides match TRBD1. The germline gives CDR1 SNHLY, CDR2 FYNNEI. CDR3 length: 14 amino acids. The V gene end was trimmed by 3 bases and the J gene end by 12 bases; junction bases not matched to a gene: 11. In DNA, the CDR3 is TGTGCCAGCAGTGACGGGACAGGGGCCTGGAGTGGGTACTTC. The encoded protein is CASSDGTGAWSGYF.

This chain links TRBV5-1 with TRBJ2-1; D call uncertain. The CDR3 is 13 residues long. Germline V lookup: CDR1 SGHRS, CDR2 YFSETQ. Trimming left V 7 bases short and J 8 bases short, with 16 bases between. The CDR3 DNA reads TGCGCCAGCGAGTCTGAGGTTAGCCATGAGCAGTTCTTC. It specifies CASESEVSHEQFF.

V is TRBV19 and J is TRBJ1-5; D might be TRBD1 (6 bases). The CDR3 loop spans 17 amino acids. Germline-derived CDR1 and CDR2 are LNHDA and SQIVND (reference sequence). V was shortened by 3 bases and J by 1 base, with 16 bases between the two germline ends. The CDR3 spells CASSIFLQGMSNQPQHF. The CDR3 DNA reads TGTGCCAGTAGTATTTTCCTACAGGGTATGAGCAATCAGCCCCAGCATTTT.

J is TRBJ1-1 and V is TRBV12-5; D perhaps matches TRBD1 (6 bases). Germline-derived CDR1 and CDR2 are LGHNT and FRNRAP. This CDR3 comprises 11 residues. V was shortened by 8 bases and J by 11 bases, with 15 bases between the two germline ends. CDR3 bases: TGTGCTAGTAGGAGGCAGGGGTCGGCTTTCTTT. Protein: CASRRQGSAFF.

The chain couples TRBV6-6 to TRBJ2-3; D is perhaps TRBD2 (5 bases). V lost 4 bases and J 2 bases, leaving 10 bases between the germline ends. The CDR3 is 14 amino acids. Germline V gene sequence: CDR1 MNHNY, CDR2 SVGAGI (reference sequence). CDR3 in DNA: TGTGCCAGCAGTTGGGCTAGCATCACAGATACGCAGTATTTT. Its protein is CASSWASITDTQYF.

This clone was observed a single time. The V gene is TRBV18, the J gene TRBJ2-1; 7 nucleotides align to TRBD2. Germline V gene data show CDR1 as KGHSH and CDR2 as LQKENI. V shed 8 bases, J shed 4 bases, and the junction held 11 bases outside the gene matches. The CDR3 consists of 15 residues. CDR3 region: CASTPPSGAYNEQFF. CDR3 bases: TGTGCCAGCACCCCCCCTAGCGGAGCTTACAATGAGCAGTTCTTC.

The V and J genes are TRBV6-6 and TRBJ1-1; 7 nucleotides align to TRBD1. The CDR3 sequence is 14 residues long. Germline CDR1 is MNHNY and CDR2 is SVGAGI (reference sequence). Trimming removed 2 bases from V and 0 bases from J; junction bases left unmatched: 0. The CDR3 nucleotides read TGTGCCAGCAGTTACAGGGGGCTGAACACTGAAGCTTTCTTT. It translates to CASSYRGLNTEAFF.

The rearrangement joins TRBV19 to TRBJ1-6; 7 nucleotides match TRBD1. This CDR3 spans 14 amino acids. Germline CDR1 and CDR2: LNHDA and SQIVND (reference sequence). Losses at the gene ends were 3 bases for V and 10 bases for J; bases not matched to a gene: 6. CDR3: CASSIGDRESPLHF. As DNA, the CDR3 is TGTGCCAGTAGTATTGGCGACAGGGAATCACCCCTCCACTTT.

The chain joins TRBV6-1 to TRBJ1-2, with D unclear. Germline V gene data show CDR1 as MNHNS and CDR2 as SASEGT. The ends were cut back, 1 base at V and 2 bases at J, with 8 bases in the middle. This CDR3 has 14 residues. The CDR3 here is CASSEGSKNYGYTF. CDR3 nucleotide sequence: TGTGCCAGCAGTGAAGGGTCTAAAAACTATGGCTACACCTTC.

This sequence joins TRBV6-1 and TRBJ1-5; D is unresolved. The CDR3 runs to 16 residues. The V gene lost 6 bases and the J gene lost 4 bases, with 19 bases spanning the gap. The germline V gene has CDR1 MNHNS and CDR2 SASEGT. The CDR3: CASREPLQAGNQPQHF. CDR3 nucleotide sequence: TGTGCCAGCAGGGAACCCCTCCAGGCGGGAAATCAGCCCCAGCATTTT.

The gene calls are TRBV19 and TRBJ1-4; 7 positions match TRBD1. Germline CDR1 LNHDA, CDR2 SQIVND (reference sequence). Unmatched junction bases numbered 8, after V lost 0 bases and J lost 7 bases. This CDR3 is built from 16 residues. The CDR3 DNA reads TGTGCCAGTAGTATAGAATCGGCAGGGGGGCGTGAAAAACTGTTTTTT. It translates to CASSIESAGGREKLFF.

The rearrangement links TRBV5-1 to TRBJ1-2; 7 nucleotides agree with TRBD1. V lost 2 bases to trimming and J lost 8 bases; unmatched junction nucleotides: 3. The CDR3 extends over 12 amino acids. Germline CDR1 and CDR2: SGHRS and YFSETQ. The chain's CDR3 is CASSFGQAGYTF. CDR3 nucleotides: TGCGCCAGCAGCTTCGGACAGGCAGGCTACACCTTC.

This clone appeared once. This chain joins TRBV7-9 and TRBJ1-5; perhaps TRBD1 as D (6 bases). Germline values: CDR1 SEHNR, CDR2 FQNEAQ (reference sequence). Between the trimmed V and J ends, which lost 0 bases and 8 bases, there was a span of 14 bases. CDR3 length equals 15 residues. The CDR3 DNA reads TGTGCCAGCAGCTTAGCGGGGGCACCTAATAAGCCCCAGCATTTT. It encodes CASSLAGAPNKPQHF.

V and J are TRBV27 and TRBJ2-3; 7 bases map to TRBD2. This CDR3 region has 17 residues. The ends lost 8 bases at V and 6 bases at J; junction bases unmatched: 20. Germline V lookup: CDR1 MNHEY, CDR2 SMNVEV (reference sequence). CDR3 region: CASSLDPLRGTRDTQYF. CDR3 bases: TGTGCCAGCTCATTGGACCCCTTGCGGGGGACGCGGGATACGCAGTATTTT.

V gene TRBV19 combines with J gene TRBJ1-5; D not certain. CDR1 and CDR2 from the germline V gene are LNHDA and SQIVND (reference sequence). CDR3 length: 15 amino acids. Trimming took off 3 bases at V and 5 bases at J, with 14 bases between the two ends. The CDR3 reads CASSILTPRDQPQHF. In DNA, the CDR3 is TGTGCCAGTAGTATCCTGACGCCTAGAGATCAGCCCCAGCATTTT.

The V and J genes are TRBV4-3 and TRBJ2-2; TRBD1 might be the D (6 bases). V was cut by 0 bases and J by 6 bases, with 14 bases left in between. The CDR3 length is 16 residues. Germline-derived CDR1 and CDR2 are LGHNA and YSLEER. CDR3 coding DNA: TGCGCCAGCAGCCAAGATCACGTTAAGGGGGCCGGGGAGCTGTTTTTT. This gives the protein CASSQDHVKGAGELFF.

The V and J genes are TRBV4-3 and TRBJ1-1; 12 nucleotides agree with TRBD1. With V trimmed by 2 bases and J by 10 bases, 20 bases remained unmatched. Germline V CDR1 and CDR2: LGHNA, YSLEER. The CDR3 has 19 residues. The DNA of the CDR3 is TGCGCCAGCAGCCAATACACCGGGACAGGGGGCATGAGTAGGTGGCGAGCTTTCTTT. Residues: CASSQYTGTGGMSRWRAFF.

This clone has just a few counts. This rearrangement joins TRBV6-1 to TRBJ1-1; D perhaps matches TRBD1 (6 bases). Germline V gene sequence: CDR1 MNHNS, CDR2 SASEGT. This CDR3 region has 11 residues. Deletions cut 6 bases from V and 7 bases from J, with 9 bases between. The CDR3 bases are TGTGCCAGCAGAGCAGGGGTTGAAGCTTTCTTT. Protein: CASRAGVEAFF.

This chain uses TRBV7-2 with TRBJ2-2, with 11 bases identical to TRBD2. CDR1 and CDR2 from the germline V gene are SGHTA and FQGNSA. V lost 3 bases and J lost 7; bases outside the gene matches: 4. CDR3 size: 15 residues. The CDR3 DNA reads TGTGCCAGCAGCTTGGCTAGCGGGAGGCGCGGGGAGCTGTTTTTT. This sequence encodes CASSLASGRRGELFF.

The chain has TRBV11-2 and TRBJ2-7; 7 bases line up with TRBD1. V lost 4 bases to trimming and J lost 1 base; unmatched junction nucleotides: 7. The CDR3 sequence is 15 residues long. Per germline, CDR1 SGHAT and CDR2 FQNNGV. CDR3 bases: TGTGCCAGCAGCTCCCGGACAGGAGTGTCCTACGAGCAGTACTTC. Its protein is CASSSRTGVSYEQYF. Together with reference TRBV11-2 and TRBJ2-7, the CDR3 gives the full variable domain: EAGVAQSPRYKIIEKRQSVAFWCNPISGHATLYWYQQILGQGPKLLIQFQNNGVVDDSQLPKDRFSAERLKGVDSTLKIQPAKLEDSAVYLCASSSRTGVSYEQYFGPGTRLTVT.

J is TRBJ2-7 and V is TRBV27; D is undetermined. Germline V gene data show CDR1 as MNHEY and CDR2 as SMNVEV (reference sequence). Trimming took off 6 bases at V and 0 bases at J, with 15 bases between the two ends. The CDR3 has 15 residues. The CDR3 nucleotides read TGTGCCAGCAGCTCCGGGTCAAACCCCTCCTACGAGCAGTACTTC. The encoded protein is CASSSGSNPSYEQYF.